The 9 T cell receptor beta chains listed next were all sequenced from one sample in a study of blood T cell repertoires in COVID-19 (TCRdb year 2020). The method was the immunoSEQ multiplex PCR assay. Entries here come from immuneACCESS through TCRdb and include only in-frame sequences with V and J called. Some clones fail to appear in such tables; in the studies checked, an unresolved V gene covers under half of the shortfall, and the cause of the remainder is unknown. The sample has approximately 250,000 clones on record, 75% to 85% of them singletons. The ten largest clones add up to around 7.2% of the sample. Material: peripheral blood. Receptors originate from a woman in her forties or fifties with acute or convalescent COVID-19.

The V and J genes are TRBV29-1 and TRBJ2-2, with D possibly TRBD2 on 6 matching bases. Trimming cost V 2 bases and J 6 bases, with 7 bases left between them. The CDR3 extends over 12 amino acids. Germline loops: CDR1 SQVTM, CDR2 ANQGSEA. CDR3 in amino acids: CSVETSSGELFF. In DNA form, the CDR3 reads TGCAGCGTTGAAACTAGCTCCGGGGAGCTGTTTTTT.

The chain has TRBV10-1 and TRBJ2-7, with a possible D match to TRBD2 (5 bases). This CDR3 comprises 12 residues. The germline CDR1 and CDR2 sequences are WNHNN and SYGVQD (reference sequence). Trimming removed 8 bases from V and 1 base from J, with 9 bases in between. The CDR3 coding sequence is TGCGCCAGCTCCGGACTGTCCTACGAGCAGTACTTC. Its translation: CASSGLSYEQYF.

The chain combines TRBV7-8 with TRBJ2-5, with D maybe TRBD2 (7 bases). The CDR3 covers 14 residues. The germline CDR1 and CDR2 sequences are SGHVS and FQNEAQ. V lost 0 bases to trimming and J lost 5 bases, with 10 bases between them. The CDR3: CASSLAGGPETQYF. CDR3 nucleotides: TGTGCCAGCAGCTTAGCCGGGGGGCCGGAGACCCAGTACTTC.

The chain recombines TRBV18 with TRBJ1-4; D is unresolved. This CDR3 contains 16 residues. V shed 3 bases and J shed 0 bases, with 11 bases lying between them. From germline, CDR1 is KGHSH and CDR2 LQKENI. The CDR3 loop reads CASSPRRGATNEKLFF. CDR3 nucleotide sequence: TGTGCCAGCTCACCTCGAAGAGGAGCAACTAATGAAAAACTGTTTTTT.

CDR3 coding DNA: TGTGCCAGCAGTGACGGGTTCCCGGAGGGGCGAAAAGCTTTCTTT. Its translation: CASSDGFPEGRKAFF. The chain links TRBV6-1 to TRBJ1-1, with D perhaps matching TRBD1 (5 bases). Germline lookup yields CDR1 MNHNS and CDR2 SASEGT. The CDR3 contains 15 residues. V was trimmed by 3 bases and J by 9 bases, leaving 20 bases between them.

This clone turned up a few times. This chain links TRBV7-9 with TRBJ1-3; D remains unclear. Germline V CDR1 and CDR2: SEHNR, FQNEAQ (reference sequence). This CDR3 comprises 17 residues. V lost 2 bases and J 0 bases, leaving 14 bases between the germline ends. The CDR3 loop reads CASSLSSTRNSGNTIYF. In nucleotides, the CDR3 is TGTGCCAGCAGCTTATCGTCGACACGGAACTCTGGAAACACCATATATTTT.

The V call is TRBV9, the J call TRBJ2-5, with 7 bases that match TRBD2. The CDR3 is made up of 14 amino acids. Germline CDR1 and CDR2: SGDLS and YYNGEE. V was pared by 0 bases and J by 3 bases, with 2 bases of the junction left unmatched. This CDR3 reads CASSVALAKETQYF. In DNA form, the CDR3 reads TGTGCCAGCAGCGTAGCACTAGCGAAAGAGACCCAGTACTTC.

This chain uses TRBV28 with TRBJ2-2, with unresolved D. The CDR3 length is 14 residues. The ends were cut back, 1 base at V and 1 base at J, with 4 bases in the middle. In germline, CDR1 is MDHEN, CDR2 SYDVKM. The CDR3, as DNA: TGTGCCAGCAGTTTATCCGGGAACACCGGGGAGCTGTTTTTT. It yields the protein CASSLSGNTGELFF. Based on the CDR3 plus reference TRBV28 and TRBJ2-2, the full variable domain is DVKVTQSSRYLVKRTGEKVFLECVQDMDHENMFWYRQDPGLGLRLIYFSYDVKMKEKGDIPEGYSVSREKKERFSLILESASTNQTSMYLCASSLSGNTGELFFGEGSRLTVL.

The chain joins TRBV5-4 to TRBJ1-2; D not certain. The germline V and J ends were trimmed by 0 bases and 6 bases, with 15 bases remaining between them. The CDR3 sequence is 15 residues long. Germline V gene data show CDR1 as SGHNT and CDR2 as YYREEE (reference sequence). CDR3 DNA sequence: TGTGCCAGCAGCTTGGACCCGGGGATGGTAGATGGCTACACCTTC. Protein product: CASSLDPGMVDGYTF.